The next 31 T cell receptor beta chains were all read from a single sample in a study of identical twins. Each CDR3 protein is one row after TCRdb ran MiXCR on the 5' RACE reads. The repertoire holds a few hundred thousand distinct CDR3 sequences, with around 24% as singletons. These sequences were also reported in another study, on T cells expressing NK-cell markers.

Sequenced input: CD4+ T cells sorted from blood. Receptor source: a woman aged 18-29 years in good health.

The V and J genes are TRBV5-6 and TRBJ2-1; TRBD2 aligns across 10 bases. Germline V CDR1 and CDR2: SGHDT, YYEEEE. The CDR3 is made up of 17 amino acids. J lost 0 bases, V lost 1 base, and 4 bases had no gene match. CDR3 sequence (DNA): TGTGCCAGCAGCTTGTATGCTAGCGGGAGCTCCTACAATGAGCAGTTCTTC. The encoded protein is CASSLYASGSSYNEQFF.

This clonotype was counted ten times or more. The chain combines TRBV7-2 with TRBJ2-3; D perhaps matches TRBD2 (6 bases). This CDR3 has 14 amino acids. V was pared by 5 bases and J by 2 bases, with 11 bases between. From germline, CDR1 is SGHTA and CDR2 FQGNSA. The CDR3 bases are TGTGCCAGCAGCCTTGGGGGGTTCACAGATACGCAGTATTTT. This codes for CASSLGGFTDTQYF.

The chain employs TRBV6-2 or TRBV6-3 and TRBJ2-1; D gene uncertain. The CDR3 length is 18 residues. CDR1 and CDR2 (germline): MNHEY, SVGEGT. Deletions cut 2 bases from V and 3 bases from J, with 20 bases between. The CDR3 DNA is TGTGCCAGCAGTTACGCGTTAGCCCCAAAAGCCGACTACAATGAGCAGTTCTTC. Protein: CASSYALAPKADYNEQFF.

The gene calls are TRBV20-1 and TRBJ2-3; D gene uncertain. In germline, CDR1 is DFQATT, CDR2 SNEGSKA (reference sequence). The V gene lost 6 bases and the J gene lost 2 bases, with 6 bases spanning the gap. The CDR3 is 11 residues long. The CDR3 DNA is TGCAGTGCCCAGAACACAGATACGCAGTATTTT. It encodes CSAQNTDTQYF.

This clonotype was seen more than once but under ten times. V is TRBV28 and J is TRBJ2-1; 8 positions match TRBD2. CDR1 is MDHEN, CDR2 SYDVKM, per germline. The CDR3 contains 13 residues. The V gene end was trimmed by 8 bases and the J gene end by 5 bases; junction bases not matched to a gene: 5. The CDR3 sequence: CASAGRVNNEQFF. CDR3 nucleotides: TGTGCCAGCGCCGGGAGGGTTAACAATGAGCAGTTCTTC.

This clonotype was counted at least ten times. CDR3 nucleotides: TGTGCCAGCAGCTCGGACGGCCACAATGAGCAGTTCTTC. Translated, it gives CASSSDGHNEQFF. The V and J genes are TRBV4-2 and TRBJ2-1; no clear D. Germline V gives CDR1 LGHNA, CDR2 YNFKEQ. The CDR3 spans 13 residues. The V end lost 5 bases, the J end lost 5 bases, and 10 bases lay between the germline ends.

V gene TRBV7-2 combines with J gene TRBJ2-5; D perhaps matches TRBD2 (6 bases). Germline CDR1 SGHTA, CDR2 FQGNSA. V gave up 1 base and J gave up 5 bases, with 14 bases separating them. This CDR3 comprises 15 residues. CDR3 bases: TGTGCCAGCAGCTTAGGCGGGGCGGGTCCGGAGACCCAGTACTTC. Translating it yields CASSLGGAGPETQYF.

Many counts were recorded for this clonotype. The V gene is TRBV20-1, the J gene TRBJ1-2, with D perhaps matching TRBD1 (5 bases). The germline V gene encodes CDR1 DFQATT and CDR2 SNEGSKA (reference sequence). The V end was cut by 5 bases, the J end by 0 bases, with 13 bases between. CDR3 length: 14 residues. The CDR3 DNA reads TGCAGTGCTGGGGGACGGATAGCTAACTATGGCTACACCTTC. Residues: CSAGGRIANYGYTF.

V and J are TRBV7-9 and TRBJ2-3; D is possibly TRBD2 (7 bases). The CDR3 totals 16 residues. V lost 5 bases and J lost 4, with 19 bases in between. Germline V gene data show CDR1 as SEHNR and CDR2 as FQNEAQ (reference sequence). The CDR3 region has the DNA TGTGCCAGCAGCAACTTCCCTCGGGGGGCGTCAGATACGCAGTATTTT. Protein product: CASSNFPRGASDTQYF.

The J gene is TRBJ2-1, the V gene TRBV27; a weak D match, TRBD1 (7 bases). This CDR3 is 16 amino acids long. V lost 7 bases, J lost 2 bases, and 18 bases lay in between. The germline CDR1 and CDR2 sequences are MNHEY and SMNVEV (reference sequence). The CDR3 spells CASNKRRDSPYNEQFF. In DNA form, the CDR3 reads TGTGCCAGCAACAAGAGGAGGGACAGTCCCTACAATGAGCAGTTCTTC.

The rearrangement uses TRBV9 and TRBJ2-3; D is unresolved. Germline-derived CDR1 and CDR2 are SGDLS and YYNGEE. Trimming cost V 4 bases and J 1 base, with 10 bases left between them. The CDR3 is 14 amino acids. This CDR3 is CASSPPGRTDTQYF. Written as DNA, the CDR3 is TGTGCCAGCAGCCCCCCTGGGCGCACAGATACGCAGTATTTT.

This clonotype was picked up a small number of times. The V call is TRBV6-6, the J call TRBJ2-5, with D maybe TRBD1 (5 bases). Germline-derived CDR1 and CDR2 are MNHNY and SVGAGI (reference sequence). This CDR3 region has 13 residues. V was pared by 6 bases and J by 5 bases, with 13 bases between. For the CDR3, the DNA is TGTGCCAGCAGGCCCAGGGTCGGGGAGACCCAGTACTTC. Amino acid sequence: CASRPRVGETQYF.

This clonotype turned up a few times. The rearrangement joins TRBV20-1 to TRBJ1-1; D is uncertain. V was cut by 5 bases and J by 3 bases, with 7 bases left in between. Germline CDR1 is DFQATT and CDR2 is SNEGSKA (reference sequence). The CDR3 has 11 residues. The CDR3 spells CSAYPDTEAFF. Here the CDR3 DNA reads TGCAGTGCTTACCCGGACACTGAAGCTTTCTTT.

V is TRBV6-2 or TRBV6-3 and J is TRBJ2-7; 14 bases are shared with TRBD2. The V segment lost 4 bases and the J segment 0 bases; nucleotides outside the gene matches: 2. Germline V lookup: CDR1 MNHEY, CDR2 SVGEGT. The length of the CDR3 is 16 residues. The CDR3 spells CASSSGLAGVSYEQYF. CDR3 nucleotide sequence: TGTGCCAGCAGTTCGGGACTAGCGGGGGTCTCCTACGAGCAGTACTTC.

CDR3 nucleotides: TGTGCCATCAGTGAGCCCGGACAGGTCCTCAGGGAGCAGTTCTTC. It encodes CAISEPGQVLREQFF. The rearrangement joins TRBV10-3 to TRBJ2-1; 7 nucleotides agree with TRBD1. Germline V gives CDR1 ENHRY, CDR2 SYGVKD. After removal of 2 bases from V and 10 bases from J, the junction contained 11 bases not matched to a gene. This CDR3 spans 15 amino acids.

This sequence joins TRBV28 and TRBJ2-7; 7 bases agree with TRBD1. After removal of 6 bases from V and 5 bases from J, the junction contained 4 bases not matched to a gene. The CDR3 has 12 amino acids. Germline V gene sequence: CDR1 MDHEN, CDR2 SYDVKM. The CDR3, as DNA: TGTGCCAGCAGACAGGGGTACCACGAGCAGTACTTC. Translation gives CASRQGYHEQYF.

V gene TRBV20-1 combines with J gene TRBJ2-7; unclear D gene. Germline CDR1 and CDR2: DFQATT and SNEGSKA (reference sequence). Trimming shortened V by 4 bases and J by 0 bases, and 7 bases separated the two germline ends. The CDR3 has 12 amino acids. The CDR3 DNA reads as TGCAGTGCTAAGGAGACCTCCTACGAGCAGTACTTC. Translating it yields CSAKETSYEQYF.

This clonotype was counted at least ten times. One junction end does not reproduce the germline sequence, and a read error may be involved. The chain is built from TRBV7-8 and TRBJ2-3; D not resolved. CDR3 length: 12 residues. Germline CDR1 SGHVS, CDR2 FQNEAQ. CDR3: CASSLSRDTQYF. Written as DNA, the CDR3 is TGCGCCAGCAGCTTGTCCCGCGACACGCAGTATTTT.

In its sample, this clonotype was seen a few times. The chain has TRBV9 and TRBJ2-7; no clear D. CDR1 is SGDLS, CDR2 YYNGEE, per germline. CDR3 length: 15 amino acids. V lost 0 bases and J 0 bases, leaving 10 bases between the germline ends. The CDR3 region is CASSVGVESSYEQYF. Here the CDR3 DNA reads TGTGCCAGCAGCGTAGGGGTGGAAAGCTCCTACGAGCAGTACTTC.

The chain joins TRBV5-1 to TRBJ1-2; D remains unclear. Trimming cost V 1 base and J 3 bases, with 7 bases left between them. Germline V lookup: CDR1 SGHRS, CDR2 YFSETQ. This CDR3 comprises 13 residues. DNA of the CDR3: TGCGCCAGCAGCTTGCATGAATACTATGGCTACACCTTC. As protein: CASSLHEYYGYTF.

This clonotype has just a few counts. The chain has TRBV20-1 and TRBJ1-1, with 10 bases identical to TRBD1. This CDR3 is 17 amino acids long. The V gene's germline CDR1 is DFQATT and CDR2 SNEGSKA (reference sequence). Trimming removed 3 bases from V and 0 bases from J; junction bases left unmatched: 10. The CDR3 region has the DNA TGCAGTGCTAGTGAAAGGGACAGGGGTAGTTTGAACACTGAAGCTTTCTTT. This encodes CSASERDRGSLNTEAFF.

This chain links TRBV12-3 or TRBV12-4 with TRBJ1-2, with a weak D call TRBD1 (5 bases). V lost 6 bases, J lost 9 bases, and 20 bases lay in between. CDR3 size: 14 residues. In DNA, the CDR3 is TGTGCCAGCAGCCCATTAGGGGCACTTGAGCGCTACACCTTC. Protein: CASSPLGALERYTF.

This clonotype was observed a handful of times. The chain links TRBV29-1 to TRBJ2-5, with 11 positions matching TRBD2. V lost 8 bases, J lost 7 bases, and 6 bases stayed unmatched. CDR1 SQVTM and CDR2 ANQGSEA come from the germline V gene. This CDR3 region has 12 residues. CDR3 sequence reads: CSPGLADGTQYF. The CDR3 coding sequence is TGCAGCCCGGGACTAGCGGACGGGACCCAGTACTTC. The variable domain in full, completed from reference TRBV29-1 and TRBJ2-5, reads SAVISQKPSRDICQRGTSLTIQCQVDSQVTMMFWYRQQPGQSLTLIATANQGSEATYESGFVIDKFPISRPNLTFSTLTVSNMSPEDSSIYLCSPGLADGTQYFGPGTRLLVL.

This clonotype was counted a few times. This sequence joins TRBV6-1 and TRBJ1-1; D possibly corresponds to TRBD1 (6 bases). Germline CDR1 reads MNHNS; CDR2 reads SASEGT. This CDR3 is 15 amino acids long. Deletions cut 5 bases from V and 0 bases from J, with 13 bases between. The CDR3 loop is CASSPSAGVNTEAFF. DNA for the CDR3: TGTGCCAGCAGTCCCTCTGCAGGGGTGAACACTGAAGCTTTCTTT.

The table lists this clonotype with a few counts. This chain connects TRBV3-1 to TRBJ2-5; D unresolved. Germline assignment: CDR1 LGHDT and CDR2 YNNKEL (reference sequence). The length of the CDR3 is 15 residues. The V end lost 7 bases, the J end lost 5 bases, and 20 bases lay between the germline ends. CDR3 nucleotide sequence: TGTGCCAGCACCCTATCTAGGCGAGGTGTGGAGACCCAGTACTTC. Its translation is CASTLSRRGVETQYF.

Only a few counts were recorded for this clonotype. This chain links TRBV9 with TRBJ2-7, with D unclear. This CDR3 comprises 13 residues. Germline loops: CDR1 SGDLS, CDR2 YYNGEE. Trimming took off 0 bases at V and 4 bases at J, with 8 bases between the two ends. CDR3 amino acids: CASSVGTNYEQYF. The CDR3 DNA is TGTGCCAGCAGCGTAGGAACTAATTACGAGCAGTACTTC.

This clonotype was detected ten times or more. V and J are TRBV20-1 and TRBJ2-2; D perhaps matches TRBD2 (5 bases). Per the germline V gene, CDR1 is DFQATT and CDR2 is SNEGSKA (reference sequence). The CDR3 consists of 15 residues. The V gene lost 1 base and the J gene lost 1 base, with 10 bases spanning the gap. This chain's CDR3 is CSARALAQNTGELFF. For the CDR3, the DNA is TGCAGTGCTAGAGCCCTAGCCCAGAACACCGGGGAGCTGTTTTTT.

CDR3 coding DNA: TGTGCCAGCAGCTTACGGGCTAGCGTAGATCAAAGTTCCTACGAGCAGTACTTC. It yields the protein CASSLRASVDQSSYEQYF. The chain couples TRBV7-2 to TRBJ2-7, with a weak D call TRBD2 (6 bases). Germline CDR1 reads SGHTA; CDR2 reads FQGNSA. This CDR3 has 18 residues. V lost 2 bases and J lost 1, with 21 bases in between.

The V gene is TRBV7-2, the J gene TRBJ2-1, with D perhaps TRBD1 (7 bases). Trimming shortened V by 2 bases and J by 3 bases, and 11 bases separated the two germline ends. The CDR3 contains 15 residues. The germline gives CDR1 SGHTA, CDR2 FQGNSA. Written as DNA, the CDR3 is TGTGCCAGCAGCTTAAGGCGGGACAGCTACAATGAGCAGTTCTTC. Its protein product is CASSLRRDSYNEQFF.

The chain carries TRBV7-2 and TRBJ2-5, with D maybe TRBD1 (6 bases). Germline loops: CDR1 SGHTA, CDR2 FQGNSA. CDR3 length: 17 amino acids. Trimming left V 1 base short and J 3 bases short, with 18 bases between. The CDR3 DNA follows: TGTGCCAGCAGCTTAGAGCCCGGCAGGGGACCAGAAGAGACCCAGTACTTC. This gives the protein CASSLEPGRGPEETQYF.

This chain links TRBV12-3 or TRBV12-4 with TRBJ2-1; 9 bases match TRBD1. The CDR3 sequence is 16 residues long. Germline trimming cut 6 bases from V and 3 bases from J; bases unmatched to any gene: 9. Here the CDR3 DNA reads TGTGCCAGCAGCCGCACCGGGACAGGGCTCTACAATGAGCAGTTCTTC. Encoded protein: CASSRTGTGLYNEQFF.